This T cell receptor (beta chain) came from a study of cytomegalovirus exposure and HLA in healthy donors. The PCR used 60 Vbeta and 13 Jbeta primers. This table comes from immunoSEQ multiplex PCR, and its TCRdb copy is limited to in-frame clones, with some not included. There are approximately 80,000 clones in the sample, with approximately 1.1% held by the top ten. Whole-study findings and limits: Reports indicate that TCR beta sequences accurately predicted the HLA-A and HLA-B alleles of most subjects.

About this clone: Its antigen is not known.

The sequenced sample consisted of PBMCs. The TCR comes from a young woman in good health and CMV-seronegative.

This CDR3 reads CAWRWKGGPFETQYF. The CDR3 nucleotides are TGTGCCTGGAGGTGGAAGGGGGGGCCTTTCGAGACCCAGTACTTC. The gene calls are TRBV30 and TRBJ2-5, with D perhaps TRBD2 (7 bases). Trimming took 3 bases from V and 5 from J, leaving 19 bases between them. From germline, CDR1 is GTSNPN and CDR2 SVGIG (reference sequence). The CDR3 is made up of 15 amino acids. The complete variable domain, with remaining parts taken from reference TRBV30 and TRBJ2-5, reads SQTIHQWPATLVQPVGSPLSLECTVEGTSNPNLYWYRQAAGRGLQLLFYSVGIGQISSEVPQNLSASRPQDRQFILSSKKLLLSDSGFYLCAWRWKGGPFETQYFGPGTRLLVL.